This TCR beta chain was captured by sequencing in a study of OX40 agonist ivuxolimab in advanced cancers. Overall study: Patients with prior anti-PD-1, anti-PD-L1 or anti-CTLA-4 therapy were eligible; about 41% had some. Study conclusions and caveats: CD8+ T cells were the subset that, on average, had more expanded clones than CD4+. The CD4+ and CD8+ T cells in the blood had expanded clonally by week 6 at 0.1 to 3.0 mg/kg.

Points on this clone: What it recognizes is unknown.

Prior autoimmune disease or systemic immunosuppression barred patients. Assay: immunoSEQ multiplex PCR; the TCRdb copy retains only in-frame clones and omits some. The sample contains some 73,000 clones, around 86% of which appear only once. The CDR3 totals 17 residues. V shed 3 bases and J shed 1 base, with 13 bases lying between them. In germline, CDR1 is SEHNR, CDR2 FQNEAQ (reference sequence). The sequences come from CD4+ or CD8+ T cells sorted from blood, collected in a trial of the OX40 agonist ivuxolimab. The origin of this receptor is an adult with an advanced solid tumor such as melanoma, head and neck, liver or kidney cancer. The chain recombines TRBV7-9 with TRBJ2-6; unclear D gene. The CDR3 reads CASSFITRTSGANVLTF. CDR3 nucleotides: TGTGCCAGCAGCTTTATAACACGCACTTCTGGGGCCAACGTCCTGACTTTC.